The 16 T cell receptor beta chains reported below all come from one sample, sequenced in a study of T cell repertoires in cytomegalovirus infection. TCRdb analysed the reads with MiXCR anew, one entry per CDR3 protein. The sample carries 630,000 or so distinct CDR3 sequences, 20% to 30% recorded once. The source material was CD8+ T cells from PBMCs. These receptors came from a human donor in good health (CMV status not recorded). Some clones in this sample may be carry-over from other donors' samples.

The chain recombines TRBV14 with TRBJ1-1; 7 bases agree with TRBD1. The germline gives CDR1 SGHDN, CDR2 FVKESK. The CDR3 extends over 16 amino acids. V shed 5 bases, J shed 2 bases, and the junction held 11 bases outside the gene matches. The CDR3 sequence: CASSSTGQHDNTEAFF. The CDR3 region has the DNA TGTGCCAGCAGCTCGACAGGGCAACATGATAACACTGAAGCTTTCTTT.

This clonotype was seen at least ten times. This chain joins TRBV7-9 and TRBJ2-1; D possibly corresponds to TRBD2 (6 bases). With 3 bases removed from V and 0 bases from J, the gap between germline ends came to 15 bases. The CDR3 totals 17 residues. Germline V gene lookup returns CDR1 SEHNR and CDR2 FQNEAQ (reference sequence). This CDR3 is CASSFETGASSYNEQFF. The CDR3 DNA sequence: TGTGCCAGCAGCTTCGAGACGGGAGCTAGCTCCTACAATGAGCAGTTCTTC.

This clonotype has ten or more counts. The rearrangement links TRBV7-2 to TRBJ2-5; D could derive from TRBD1 or TRBD2 (6 bases each). This CDR3 spans 17 amino acids. Germline V gene data show CDR1 as SGHTA and CDR2 as FQGNSA. Deletions cut 0 bases from V and 1 base from J, with 15 bases between. The CDR3 sequence: CASSLAGGGPFQETQYF. The CDR3 nucleotides read TGTGCCAGCAGCTTAGCAGGGGGAGGCCCCTTCCAAGAGACCCAGTACTTC.

This rearrangement joins TRBV6-2 or TRBV6-3 to TRBJ2-1; D not certain. The CDR3 sequence is 13 residues long. Trimming cost V 8 bases and J 0 bases, with 8 bases left between them. Germline values: CDR1 MNHEY, CDR2 SVGEGT. The DNA of the CDR3 is TGTGCCAGCGGGGAAGTCTCCTACAATGAGCAGTTCTTC. It yields the protein CASGEVSYNEQFF.

The chain combines TRBV2 with TRBJ1-5; 7 nucleotides align to TRBD1. The CDR3 is 13 residues long. Germline-derived CDR1 and CDR2 are SNHLY and FYNNEI. The V gene end was trimmed by 6 bases and the J gene end by 7 bases; junction bases not matched to a gene: 6. For the CDR3, the DNA is TGTGCCAGCAGGGAGGGGGCTCGGCAGCCCCAGCATTTT. It yields the protein CASREGARQPQHF.

This clonotype was picked up a small number of times. The V and J genes are TRBV29-1 and TRBJ2-1; maybe TRBD2 (6 bases). Trimming pared 7 bases from V and 2 bases from J, leaving 15 bases between. CDR1 and CDR2 from the germline V gene are SQVTM and ANQGSEA. The CDR3 spans 14 residues. For the CDR3, the DNA is TGCAGCGCCCCTTCTCGGGGGACCTACAATGAGCAGTTCTTC. Amino acids: CSAPSRGTYNEQFF.

This clonotype came up many times. The chain couples TRBV6-5 to TRBJ1-1, with D unclear. This CDR3 is built from 13 residues. Germline-derived CDR1 and CDR2 are MNHEY and SVGAGI. V was trimmed by 2 bases and J by 7 bases, leaving 11 bases between them. Here the CDR3 DNA reads TGTGCCAGCAGTTACACCACAGCGGTTGAAGCTTTCTTT. Encoded protein: CASSYTTAVEAFF.

This clonotype was detected ten times or more. The chain has TRBV27 and TRBJ2-1; 10 bases agree with TRBD1. The CDR3 consists of 17 residues. Germline CDR1 and CDR2: MNHEY and SMNVEV (reference sequence). V was clipped by 3 bases and J by 10 bases; unmatched bases: 15. DNA of the CDR3: TGTGCCAGCAGTTTCCGGGAGGGACAGGGGTTCTACGGGGAGCAGTTCTTC. Encoded protein: CASSFREGQGFYGEQFF.

This clonotype was counted at least ten times. The chain couples TRBV10-3 to TRBJ1-1; D is ambiguous. CDR1 and CDR2 (germline): ENHRY, SYGVKD. V gave up 6 bases and J gave up 4 bases, with 9 bases separating them. The CDR3 runs 12 residues. As DNA, the CDR3 is TGTGCCATCAGCGAGACCGGCACTGAAGCTTTCTTT. Translation: CAISETGTEAFF.

In this sample, this clonotype turned up a few times. The chain carries TRBV29-1 and TRBJ1-5, with TRBD1 identical over 7 bases. Germline trimming cut 5 bases from V and 3 bases from J; bases unmatched to any gene: 13. Germline V gene sequence: CDR1 SQVTM, CDR2 ANQGSEA. This CDR3 contains 16 residues. The CDR3 bases are TGCAGCGTTCTATTTGCGGGACAGCCAACCAATCAGCCCCAGCATTTT. This codes for CSVLFAGQPTNQPQHF.

The V and J genes are TRBV25-1 and TRBJ1-1; TRBD1 agrees at 10 bases. Trimming cost V 4 bases and J 1 base; bases outside gene matches: 12. CDR3 size: 18 residues. Germline CDR1 reads MGHDK; CDR2 reads SYGVNS. The CDR3 nucleotides read TGTGCCAGCAGTGGTCCGAAGACAGGGGGCATGGGGAACACTGAAGCTTTCTTT. It specifies CASSGPKTGGMGNTEAFF.

Only a few counts were recorded for this clonotype. The genes are TRBV7-9 and TRBJ2-1, with D perhaps TRBD1 or TRBD2 (6 bases each). Germline V gives CDR1 SEHNR, CDR2 FQNEAQ (reference sequence). V was pared by 4 bases and J by 7 bases, with 32 bases between. The CDR3 length is 20 residues. DNA of the CDR3: TGTGCCAGCAGCTATTCAGGCGTGGGGGGCACCCCCCCCGAGGGTAATGAGCAGTTCTTC. Translating gives CASSYSGVGGTPPEGNEQFF.

The J gene is TRBJ2-6, the V gene TRBV9; D might be TRBD2 (6 bases). The germline V gene encodes CDR1 SGDLS and CDR2 YYNGEE. V dropped 7 bases and J dropped 0 bases, with 8 bases sitting between them. This CDR3 region has 14 residues. CDR3 DNA: TGTGCCAGCGGGGGACTCTCTGGGGCCAACGTCCTGACTTTC. Translation: CASGGLSGANVLTF.

This clonotype came up a few times. The chain joins TRBV23-1 to TRBJ1-5; 7 bases map to TRBD1. TRBV23-1 is given ORF status, its function remaining uncertain. V was clipped by 1 base and J by 2 bases; unmatched bases: 2. CDR3 length equals 15 residues. CDR3 protein: CASSQFDRGNQPQHF. In DNA, the CDR3 is TGCGCCAGCAGTCAATTTGACAGGGGCAATCAGCCCCAGCATTTT.

Ten or more counts support this clonotype. This rearrangement joins TRBV7-9 to TRBJ2-1; D uncertain. Deletions cut 1 base from V and 0 bases from J, with 4 bases between. Germline V gives CDR1 SEHNR, CDR2 FQNEAQ (reference sequence). The CDR3 has 14 amino acids. The chain's CDR3 is CASSLGSSYNEQFF. Here the CDR3 DNA reads TGTGCCAGCAGCTTAGGGAGCTCCTACAATGAGCAGTTCTTC.

This chain joins TRBV19 and TRBJ2-3; TRBD1 or TRBD2 may be the D gene (5 bases each). Deletions cut 5 bases from V and 0 bases from J, with 18 bases between. CDR3 size: 17 residues. CDR1 is LNHDA and CDR2 is SQIVND in the germline V gene (reference sequence). CDR3 DNA sequence: TGTGCCAGTAGTGGTCCGGGACCCCGTGGGAGCACAGATACGCAGTATTTT. Protein sequence: CASSGPGPRGSTDTQYF.